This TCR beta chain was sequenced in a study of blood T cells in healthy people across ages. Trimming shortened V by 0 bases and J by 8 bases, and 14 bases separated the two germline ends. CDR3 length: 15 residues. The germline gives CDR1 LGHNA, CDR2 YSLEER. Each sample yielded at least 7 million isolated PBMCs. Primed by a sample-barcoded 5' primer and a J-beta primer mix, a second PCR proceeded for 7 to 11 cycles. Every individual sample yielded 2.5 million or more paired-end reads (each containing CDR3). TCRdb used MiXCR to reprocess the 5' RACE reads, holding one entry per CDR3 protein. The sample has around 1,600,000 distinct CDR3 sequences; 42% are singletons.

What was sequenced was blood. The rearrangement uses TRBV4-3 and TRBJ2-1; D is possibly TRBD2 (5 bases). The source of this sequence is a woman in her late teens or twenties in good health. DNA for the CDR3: TGCGCCAGCAGCCAAGATCCACTAGGTAGCTATGAGCAGTTCTTC. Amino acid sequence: CASSQDPLGSYEQFF.